Listed below are T cell receptor beta chains from one sample, sequenced in a study of shared clonotypes between healthy human individuals. Assay used: immunoSEQ multiplex PCR; TCRdb lists only in-frame clones, some missing. The sample includes 550,000 to 850,000 clones, less than 85% of them seen just once. Source material: memory CD4+ T cells sorted from blood. Receptor source: a woman aged 25 to 39 in good health. The CDR3 runs from the conserved cysteine through the conserved F or W. The D gene is left open where the match is weak. The size of a clone is reported for some rows only, either as once, few or many, or as a class for expanded clones.

V gene	D gene	clone size	J gene	CDR3 protein	CDR3 DNA
TRBV2	.	.	TRBJ1-1	CASSASGRAEAFF	TGTGCCAGCAGTGCATCAGGGCGTGCTGAAGCTTTCTTT
TRBV7-8	.	many	TRBJ1-2	CASSIGNRQDYGYTF	TGTGCCAGCAGCATCGGAAACCGACAGGACTATGGCTACACCTTC
TRBV19	TRBD2	once	TRBJ2-1	CASRAGGRGDEQFF	TGTGCCAGTAGGGCGGGCGGGAGAGGCGATGAGCAGTTCTTC
TRBV18	.	.	TRBJ1-1	CASMPRQKNTEAFF	TGTGCCAGCATGCCGAGACAGAAGAACACTGAAGCTTTCTTT
TRBV5-3	.	.	TRBJ2-3	CASSLGQAPDTQYF	TGTGCCAGCAGCTTGGGTCAAGCGCCGGATACGCAGTATTTT
TRBV10-2	.	.	TRBJ2-1	CASGGPGNSYNEQFF	TGCGCCAGCGGGGGGCCGGGGAACTCCTACAATGAGCAGTTCTTC
TRBV25-1	.	.	TRBJ2-5	CATGQETQYF	TGTGCCACCGGACAAGAGACCCAGTACTTC
TRBV27	.	many	TRBJ2-1	CANDPGGIRDEQFF	TGTGCCAACGACCCTGGGGGGATAAGGGATGAGCAGTTCTTC
TRBV15	TRBD1	.	TRBJ2-1	CATSRAGGSYNEQFF	TGTGCCACCAGCAGAGCAGGGGGCAGTTACAATGAGCAGTTCTTC
TRBV6-6	TRBD2	.	TRBJ2-1	CASRRAGGPENEQFF	TGTGCCAGCAGACGAGCGGGAGGGCCAGAGAATGAGCAGTTCTTC
TRBV5-1	TRBD2	.	TRBJ2-5	CASSDGRRVSETQYF	TGCGCCAGCAGCGACGGGAGGCGGGTGTCGGAGACCCAGTACTTC
TRBV15	.	many	TRBJ2-4	CATSRDLGSGAKNIQYF	TGTGCCACCAGCAGAGATCTAGGGAGTGGCGCCAAAAACATTCAGTACTTC
TRBV29-1	TRBD1	.	TRBJ2-3	CSATTGDFTDTQYF	TGCAGCGCAACGACAGGGGACTTCACAGATACGCAGTATTTT
TRBV5-1	.	few	TRBJ2-3	CASSRGTDTQYF	TGCGCCAGCAGCCGCGGCACAGATACGCAGTATTTT
TRBV28	.	.	TRBJ2-7	CASSSGLPSYEQYF	TGTGCCAGCAGTTCTGGACTACCCTCCTACGAGCAGTACTTC
TRBV28	TRBD1	.	TRBJ1-2	CASSTTGTGETNYGYTF	TGTGCCAGCAGTACAACCGGGACAGGGGAAACGAACTATGGCTACACCTTC
TRBV6-5	.	.	TRBJ1-4	CASSYSSSGLEKLFF	TGTGCCAGCAGTTACTCGTCTTCGGGGTTAGAAAAACTGTTTTTT
TRBV7-9	.	.	TRBJ2-3	CASSLLFGALTDTQYF	TGTGCCAGCAGCTTACTGTTCGGGGCTCTCACAGATACGCAGTATTTT
TRBV5-6	.	.	TRBJ2-7	CASSLVGVPPHYEQYF	TGTGCCAGCAGCTTGGTCGGAGTTCCTCCACACTACGAGCAGTACTTC
TRBV10-3	.	.	TRBJ2-3	CAISEKGGATDTQYF	TGTGCCATCAGTGAAAAGGGGGGAGCCACAGATACGCAGTATTTT
TRBV7-2	.	.	TRBJ1-2	CASSLAGQAGPTYGYTF	TGTGCCAGCAGCTTAGCGGGGCAGGCGGGTCCTACCTATGGCTACACCTTC
TRBV10-1	.	.	TRBJ1-1	CASSASGDANTEAFF	TGCGCCAGCAGTGCGAGCGGGGACGCGAACACTGAAGCTTTCTTT
TRBV7-2	.	.	TRBJ2-1	CASSLALYNEQFF	TGTGCCAGCAGCTTAGCCCTATACAATGAGCAGTTCTTC